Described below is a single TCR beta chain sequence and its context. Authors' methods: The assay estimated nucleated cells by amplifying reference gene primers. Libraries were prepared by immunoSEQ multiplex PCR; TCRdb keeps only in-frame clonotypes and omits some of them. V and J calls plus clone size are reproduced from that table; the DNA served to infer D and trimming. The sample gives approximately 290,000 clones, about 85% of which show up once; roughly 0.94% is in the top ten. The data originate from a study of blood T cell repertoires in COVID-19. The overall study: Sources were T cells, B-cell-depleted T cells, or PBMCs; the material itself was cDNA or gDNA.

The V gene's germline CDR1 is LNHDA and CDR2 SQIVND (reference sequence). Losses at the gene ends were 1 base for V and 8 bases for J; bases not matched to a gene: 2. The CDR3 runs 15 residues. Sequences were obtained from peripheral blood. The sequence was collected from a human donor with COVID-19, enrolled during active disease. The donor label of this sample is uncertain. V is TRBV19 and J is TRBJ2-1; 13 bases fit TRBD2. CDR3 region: CASSIGTSGSYEQFF. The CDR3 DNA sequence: TGTGCCAGTAGTATAGGGACTAGCGGGAGCTATGAGCAGTTCTTC.